This TCR beta chain emerged from a study of T cell responses to AZD1222 COVID-19 vaccine. Concerning this clone: Antigen unknown.

General study results and limits: Spike as a whole was targeted by vaccine-associated CD4 TCRs, dominant at 160-218 and 743-854. Recipients of two AZD1222 doses showed rising Spike-specific TCR breadth and depth.

The protocol was immunoSEQ multiplex PCR, while the TCRdb copy is restricted to in-frame clones and leaves out a portion. This table has 100,000 to 150,000 clones, over 75% appearing once. The sequence was obtained from an adult in good health. Sample: peripheral blood, taken on day 0 of AZD1222 vaccination.

CDR3 DNA sequence: TGTGCCAGCATTCCAGGGGGCGGGGGGTTAGGCTCACCCCTCCACTTT. It specifies CASIPGGGGLGSPLHF. The V gene is TRBV28, the J gene TRBJ1-6, with 8 bases matching TRBD1. Germline CDR1 and CDR2: MDHEN and SYDVKM. CDR3 length: 16 amino acids. V lost 7 bases and J lost 10; bases outside the gene matches: 15.